The 31 T cell receptor beta chains listed next were all sequenced from one sample in a study of blood T cell repertoires in COVID-19 (dated by TCRdb to the early 2020s). Library generation was performed with the immunoSEQ multiplex PCR assay. TCRdb limited this immuneACCESS table to in-frame rearrangements with V and J called. A share of clones is missing; checked studies link under half to unresolved V genes, and the rest is unexplained. Recorded for this sample are about 280,000 clones; around 85% of them occurred a single time. The ten largest clones add up to 6% to 7% of the sample. The sample taken for sequencing was PBMCs or T cells enriched from blood (not recorded which). The receptors stem from a woman aged 40 to 55 who had recovered from COVID-19.

This clone occurred a few times. The chain is built from TRBV29-1 and TRBJ1-1; 7 nucleotides match TRBD1. Germline loops: CDR1 SQVTM, CDR2 ANQGSEA. After removal of 2 bases from V and 5 bases from J, the junction contained 2 bases not matched to a gene. The CDR3 is made up of 12 amino acids. CDR3 residues: CSVEQGVTEAFF. In nucleotides, the CDR3 is TGCAGCGTTGAACAGGGGGTAACTGAAGCTTTCTTT.

This clone was observed a single time. V gene TRBV10-3 combines with J gene TRBJ2-1; no definite D call. The CDR3 spans 11 residues. The V and J ends lost 5 bases and 4 bases respectively, with 3 bases between them. Germline V gene sequence: CDR1 ENHRY, CDR2 SYGVKD. CDR3 nucleotides: TGTGCCATCAGTTCTTACAATGAGCAGTTCTTC. Protein: CAISSYNEQFF.

The chain is built from TRBV10-3 and TRBJ2-1; 10 positions match TRBD1. This CDR3 spans 13 amino acids. The germline gives CDR1 ENHRY, CDR2 SYGVKD. Trimming took 11 bases from V and 8 from J; bases not matched to a gene: 9. CDR3 nucleotides: TGTGCCGCCTCCGGGACAGGGGTGGATGAGCAGTTCTTC. Amino acid sequence: CAASGTGVDEQFF.

The chain is built from TRBV11-2 and TRBJ2-7; TRBD2 is a possible D gene (5 bases). Trimming cost V 1 base and J 3 bases, with 16 bases left between them. CDR1 SGHAT and CDR2 FQNNGV come from the germline V gene. This CDR3 region has 16 residues. CDR3: CASSLAEVSLGYEQYF. CDR3 sequence (DNA): TGTGCCAGCAGCTTAGCGGAGGTTTCCTTGGGCTACGAGCAGTACTTC.

This clone was recorded once. J is TRBJ1-1 and V is TRBV30, with D possibly TRBD1 on 6 matching bases. Trimming cost V 7 bases and J 8 bases, with 17 bases left between them. Germline lookup yields CDR1 GTSNPN and CDR2 SVGIG (reference sequence). The CDR3 covers 12 residues. CDR3 protein: CASSRGQLEAFF. CDR3 DNA: TGTGCCTCATCCCGGGGACAACTAGAAGCTTTCTTT.

The chain has TRBV12-5 and TRBJ2-3, with D hard to call. The V and J ends lost 5 bases and 3 bases respectively, with 12 bases between them. The CDR3 spans 14 residues. Per the germline V gene, CDR1 is LGHNT and CDR2 is FRNRAP. CDR3 sequence reads: CASGREVLTDTQYF. Here the CDR3 DNA reads TGTGCTAGTGGTAGAGAGGTTCTTACAGATACGCAGTATTTT.

The J gene is TRBJ1-5, the V gene TRBV10-3; 12 bases line up with TRBD1. There are 15 residues in the CDR3. Germline V gene data show CDR1 as ENHRY and CDR2 as SYGVKD. Germline trimming cut 3 bases from V and 7 bases from J; bases unmatched to any gene: 4. CDR3 loop: CAISEGDRGHQPQHF. DNA for the CDR3: TGTGCCATCAGTGAAGGGGACAGGGGGCACCAGCCCCAGCATTTT.

The chain links TRBV28 to TRBJ1-1, with D possibly being TRBD1 (5 bases). V lost 6 bases to trimming and J lost 5 bases, with 10 bases between them. The germline V gene encodes CDR1 MDHEN and CDR2 SYDVKM. This CDR3 contains 12 residues. As DNA, the CDR3 is TGTGCCAGCAGCCAACAGGATACTGAAGCTTTCTTT. Its protein product is CASSQQDTEAFF.

This rearrangement joins TRBV29-1 to TRBJ2-1, with D possibly TRBD2 on 7 matching bases. The CDR3 covers 16 residues. The V gene's germline CDR1 is SQVTM and CDR2 ANQGSEA. V was shortened by 6 bases and J by 8 bases, with 26 bases between the two germline ends. CDR3: CSVTGAERDISDEQFF. The CDR3 DNA reads as TGCAGCGTCACGGGGGCAGAGCGGGATATAAGCGATGAGCAGTTCTTC.

V is TRBV30 and J is TRBJ2-7; TRBD2 is a possible D gene (5 bases). The CDR3 sequence is 14 residues long. Germline V gene sequence: CDR1 GTSNPN, CDR2 SVGIG (reference sequence). Trimming removed 4 bases at V and 0 bases at J, with 13 bases between. CDR3 protein: CAWTISGLSYEQYF. For the CDR3, the DNA is TGTGCCTGGACCATATCCGGACTCTCCTACGAGCAGTACTTC.

V usage is TRBV7-2 and J usage is TRBJ1-4; D gene uncertain. V lost 3 bases and J lost 7, with 18 bases in between. From germline, CDR1 is SGHTA and CDR2 FQGNSA. This CDR3 comprises 16 residues. CDR3 DNA sequence: TGTGCCAGCAGCTTTTTGAGCCAGGTGGGAGCTGAAAAACTGTTTTTT. It encodes CASSFLSQVGAEKLFF.

The V and J genes are TRBV6-5 and TRBJ2-1, with TRBD2 matching 11 bases. Germline V gene data show CDR1 as MNHEY and CDR2 as SVGAGI. V lost 6 bases and J lost 7; bases outside the gene matches: 5. This CDR3 has 14 amino acids. In DNA form, the CDR3 reads TGTGCCAGCAGACAAACTAGCGGGAGTAATGAGCAGTTCTTC. Translating gives CASRQTSGSNEQFF.

The chain recombines TRBV4-2 with TRBJ2-7; maybe TRBD2 (6 bases). CDR3 length: 16 amino acids. Germline V lookup: CDR1 LGHNA, CDR2 YNFKEQ. Deletions cut 0 bases from V and 0 bases from J, with 12 bases between. Here the CDR3 reads CASSQDSGTSSYEQYF. CDR3 DNA sequence: TGTGCCAGCAGCCAAGATAGCGGAACCAGCTCCTACGAGCAGTACTTC.

The CDR3, as DNA: TGTGCCAGCAGCTTAGGTACCCCCGAGCTCGGCTGGGGGGCTGAAGCTTTCTTT. As protein: CASSLGTPELGWGAEAFF. The V gene is TRBV7-8, the J gene TRBJ1-1; the D gene is possibly TRBD1 (5 bases). This CDR3 is built from 18 residues. V lost 1 base and J lost 6, with 24 bases in between. Germline V CDR1 and CDR2: SGHVS, FQNEAQ.

This clone was recorded a few times. This chain links TRBV11-3 with TRBJ2-7, with 10 positions matching TRBD2. This CDR3 contains 13 residues. Per the germline V gene, CDR1 is SGHNT and CDR2 is YENEEA. V gave up 5 bases and J gave up 5 bases; unmatched junction bases: 3. CDR3 loop: CASSLAGAHEQYF. The CDR3 DNA sequence: TGTGCCAGCAGCCTAGCGGGAGCCCACGAGCAGTACTTC.

This rearrangement joins TRBV28 to TRBJ2-2, with TRBD2 matching 12 bases. The length of the CDR3 is 19 residues. The germline CDR1 and CDR2 sequences are MDHEN and SYDVKM. After removal of 5 bases from V and 4 bases from J, the junction contained 14 bases not matched to a gene. The CDR3 bases are TGTGCCAGCAGTACTACCCCCCTAGCGGGAGGGGTCAGCACCGGGGAGCTGTTTTTT. It yields the protein CASSTTPLAGGVSTGELFF. Full variable domain (remainder filled in from reference TRBV28 and TRBJ2-2): DVKVTQSSRYLVKRTGEKVFLECVQDMDHENMFWYRQDPGLGLRLIYFSYDVKMKEKGDIPEGYSVSREKKERFSLILESASTNQTSMYLCASSTTPLAGGVSTGELFFGEGSRLTVL.

The rearrangement uses TRBV7-9 and TRBJ2-5, with a weak D call TRBD1 (6 bases). The CDR3 has 16 amino acids. The germline CDR1 and CDR2 sequences are SEHNR and FQNEAQ (reference sequence). The V and J ends lost 5 bases and 3 bases respectively, with 19 bases between them. CDR3 protein: CASSPPRGGWEETQYF. Written as DNA, the CDR3 is TGTGCCAGCAGCCCGCCACGAGGGGGTTGGGAAGAGACCCAGTACTTC. Using reference TRBV7-9 and TRBJ2-5 for the parts outside the CDR3, the full variable domain is DTGVSQNPRHKITKRGQNVTFRCDPISEHNRLYWYRQTLGQGPEFLTYFQNEAQLEKSRLLSDRFSAERPKGSFSTLEIQRTEQGDSAMYLCASSPPRGGWEETQYFGPGTRLLVL.

The chain joins TRBV6-2 or TRBV6-3 to TRBJ2-6; 8 bases align to TRBD1. The length of the CDR3 is 18 residues. Trimming cost V 5 bases and J 0 bases; bases outside gene matches: 9. CDR1 and CDR2 (germline): MNHEY, SVGEGT. The CDR3 sequence: CASSKRTGSPSGANVLTF. In DNA form, the CDR3 reads TGTGCCAGCAGTAAACGGACAGGGTCACCCTCTGGGGCCAACGTCCTGACTTTC.

The chain joins TRBV2 to TRBJ1-2; 7 nucleotides agree with TRBD1. J lost 0 bases, V lost 3 bases, and 10 bases had no gene match. The germline V gene encodes CDR1 SNHLY and CDR2 FYNNEI. The CDR3 has 17 amino acids. The CDR3 sequence: CASSDGGGQKANYGYTF. The CDR3 DNA follows: TGTGCCAGCAGTGATGGAGGGGGCCAGAAAGCTAACTATGGCTACACCTTC.

The rearrangement joins TRBV28 to TRBJ2-2, with 9 bases that match TRBD1. Looked up from germline, CDR1 is MDHEN and CDR2 is SYDVKM. CDR3 length: 17 amino acids. Trimming cost V 6 bases and J 1 base; bases outside gene matches: 9. The CDR3 region is CASRDRGRVRNTGELFF. The CDR3 nucleotides are TGTGCCAGCAGGGACAGGGGACGAGTAAGGAACACCGGGGAGCTGTTTTTT.

This chain joins TRBV7-9 and TRBJ2-7; 9 bases are shared with TRBD2. Germline-derived CDR1 and CDR2 are SEHNR and FQNEAQ (reference sequence). The CDR3 runs to 14 residues. V shed 0 bases and J 8 bases; nucleotides not matched to a gene: 5. The CDR3 DNA reads as TGTGCCAGCAGCTTAGCGGTCCTAGCGGGGAAGCAGTACTTC. Amino acid sequence: CASSLAVLAGKQYF.

This chain joins TRBV7-9 and TRBJ2-3, with D perhaps TRBD2 (5 bases). V was cut by 2 bases and J by 0 bases, with 9 bases left in between. Per the germline V gene, CDR1 is SEHNR and CDR2 is FQNEAQ (reference sequence). The CDR3 length is 15 residues. CDR3 loop: CASSLFGGSTDTQYF. In DNA, the CDR3 is TGTGCCAGCAGCTTATTTGGAGGAAGCACAGATACGCAGTATTTT.

The J gene is TRBJ2-1, the V gene TRBV5-1; 10 nucleotides align to TRBD2. The V gene's germline CDR1 is SGHRS and CDR2 YFSETQ. J gave up 0 bases and V 4 bases, and 13 bases lay outside the gene matches. This CDR3 is built from 19 residues. CDR3 coding DNA: TGCGCCAGCAGCCCCCGTGCTAGCGGGAGTGAGAGCTCCTACAATGAGCAGTTCTTC. This translates into CASSPRASGSESSYNEQFF.

The genes are TRBV21-1 and TRBJ2-7; the D call TRBD2 from the table was never checked on the DNA. TRBV21-1 is reported as a pseudogene. This CDR3 comprises 16 residues. The CDR3 nucleotides are TGTGCCAGCAGCAAAGGGGGTCCTAGCGTAGACTACGAGCAGTACTTC. Protein: CASSKGGPSVDYEQYF.

The gene calls are TRBV30 and TRBJ1-6, with D possibly being TRBD1 (6 bases). The CDR3 sequence is 17 residues long. Trimming cost V 0 bases and J 2 bases, with 14 bases left between them. The germline gives CDR1 GTSNPN, CDR2 SVGIG (reference sequence). CDR3: CAWSVTGKKTYNSPLHF. The CDR3 DNA is TGTGCCTGGAGTGTAACAGGGAAGAAGACCTATAATTCACCCCTCCACTTT.

The chain carries TRBV30 and TRBJ2-1; D perhaps matches TRBD2 (6 bases). Germline V gives CDR1 GTSNPN, CDR2 SVGIG (reference sequence). The CDR3 is 14 amino acids. Trimming stripped 4 bases from V and 7 bases from J, with 17 bases between. The CDR3 reads CAWISRDLRNEQFF. For the CDR3, the DNA is TGTGCCTGGATTTCCAGGGACTTGAGGAATGAGCAGTTCTTC.

V gene TRBV6-6 combines with J gene TRBJ1-1; TRBD1 might be the D (6 bases). This CDR3 contains 18 residues. The V end was cut by 5 bases, the J end by 0 bases, with 22 bases between. CDR1 MNHNY and CDR2 SVGAGI come from the germline V gene (reference sequence). As DNA, the CDR3 is TGTGCCAGCAGTCTGGAACGTTCCAGGGGTACTATGAACACTGAAGCTTTCTTT. It specifies CASSLERSRGTMNTEAFF.

This clone was counted between two and nine times. The J gene is TRBJ1-3, the V gene TRBV28, with 8 bases identical to TRBD1. Germline trimming cut 6 bases from V and 4 bases from J; bases unmatched to any gene: 8. Germline V CDR1 and CDR2: MDHEN, SYDVKM. This CDR3 spans 15 amino acids. The CDR3 nucleotides read TGTGCCAGCAGATGGACAGGGCTGGGAGGAAACACCATATATTTT. It is translated as CASRWTGLGGNTIYF.

V and J are TRBV29-1 and TRBJ1-5; 9 bases match TRBD1. The CDR3 loop spans 16 amino acids. Germline trimming cut 7 bases from V and 5 bases from J; bases unmatched to any gene: 15. Germline CDR1 is SQVTM and CDR2 is ANQGSEA. CDR3 amino acids: CSAGGTGPLGDQPQHF. The CDR3 bases are TGCAGCGCCGGGGGGACAGGGCCCCTTGGTGATCAGCCCCAGCATTTT.

This clone was found a few times. The chain carries TRBV11-2 and TRBJ1-4; TRBD1 matches 8 bases. V was clipped by 3 bases and J by 6 bases; unmatched bases: 3. The CDR3 has 14 amino acids. Germline V gene data show CDR1 as SGHAT and CDR2 as FQNNGV. As DNA, the CDR3 is TGTGCCAGCAGCTTTGGCAGGGGGCATGAAAAACTGTTTTTT. Translated: CASSFGRGHEKLFF.

The rearrangement uses TRBV20-1 and TRBJ2-7; TRBD1 aligns across 8 bases. The germline gives CDR1 DFQATT, CDR2 SNEGSKA (reference sequence). Germline trimming cut 3 bases from V and 2 bases from J; bases unmatched to any gene: 6. The CDR3 has 14 residues. The CDR3 nucleotides read TGCAGTGCTAGTTTGACAGGGGATACCTACGAGCAGTACTTC. Translating it yields CSASLTGDTYEQYF.